The present entry profiles one TCR beta chain with its context. This sample was taken from a study of blood T cell repertoires in COVID-19. Study-level background: Researchers got acute and convalescent COVID-19 samples from the United States, Italy and Spain. T cells, B-cell-depleted T cells, or PBMCs supplied cDNA or gDNA.

Per the study methods: Reference gene primer amplification gave nucleated cell count estimates. TCRdb's copy holds only in-frame clones and misses some; the assay was immunoSEQ multiplex PCR. The V and J calls and clone size were taken over from that table, and D and trimming were inferred from the DNA. The sample shows approximately 29,000 clones, roughly 87% of them seen only once. This CDR3 spans 14 amino acids. Trimming removed 4 bases at V and 7 bases at J, with 13 bases between. Germline lookup yields CDR1 MNHNY and CDR2 SVGAGI (reference sequence). The sequenced sample was peripheral blood. This clonotype originated in an older woman with active COVID-19. The chain has TRBV6-6 and TRBJ1-4; perhaps TRBD1 as D (5 bases). The CDR3 coding sequence is TGTGCCAGCAGTTTTGGTGGGGCAGGTGAAAAACTGTTTTTT. Its translation is CASSFGGAGEKLFF.